A single sample is the source of the 18 T cell receptor beta chains below, sequenced in a study of shared clonotypes between healthy human individuals. TCRdb keeps only in-frame clones here, not all; method: immunoSEQ multiplex PCR. This table holds roughly 1 million clones, roughly 80% found once. Sequenced: memory CD4+ T cells sorted from blood. Indicated subset: CD45RA-negative fraction. The receptors shown here come from a man between 18 and 35 years old in good health.

The chain carries TRBV6-5 and TRBJ2-7; tentative D call: TRBD2 (6 bases). The V end lost 1 base, the J end lost 2 bases, and 15 bases lay between the germline ends. Germline V gene lookup returns CDR1 MNHEY and CDR2 SVGAGI. The CDR3 contains 16 residues. The CDR3 DNA sequence: TGTGCCAGCAGTTACTGGGGGGTGGGCAAAGCCTACGAGCAGTACTTC. Residues: CASSYWGVGKAYEQYF.

This clone was counted only a few times. This chain joins TRBV10-3 and TRBJ1-5; D unresolved. The CDR3 runs to 12 residues. The V and J ends lost 9 bases and 3 bases respectively, with 9 bases between them. Germline lookup yields CDR1 ENHRY and CDR2 SYGVKD. CDR3: CAIGPNNQPQHF. For the CDR3, the DNA is TGTGCCATTGGACCGAACAATCAGCCCCAGCATTTT.

V gene TRBV5-1 combines with J gene TRBJ2-3; TRBD2 matches at 11 bases. V dropped 5 bases and J dropped 5; count of bases not matched to a gene: 4. Germline CDR1 and CDR2: SGHRS and YFSETQ. The CDR3 spans 14 residues. The CDR3 coding sequence is TGCGCCAGCAGTACTAGCGGGAGCGGAGATACGCAGTATTTT. As protein: CASSTSGSGDTQYF.

The chain has TRBV30 and TRBJ2-3; 9 nucleotides agree with TRBD2. The germline CDR1 and CDR2 sequences are GTSNPN and SVGIG (reference sequence). The CDR3 sequence is 14 residues long. V lost 5 bases and J lost 10; bases outside the gene matches: 13. CDR3 region: CAWAGTSSPGAQYF. The CDR3 DNA reads as TGTGCCTGGGCGGGGACTAGCAGCCCCGGGGCGCAGTATTTT.

This clone was recorded only once. This chain connects TRBV4-2 to TRBJ2-3; TRBD1 matches at 8 bases. The CDR3 covers 15 residues. Germline V CDR1 and CDR2: LGHNA, YNFKEQ. Unmatched junction bases numbered 0, after V lost 0 bases and J lost 1 base. DNA of the CDR3: TGTGCCAGCAGCCAAGAGGGACAGGGCACAGATACGCAGTATTTT. It is translated as CASSQEGQGTDTQYF.

This clone showed up just once. The chain uses TRBV25-1 and TRBJ2-1; D not resolved. The germline gives CDR1 MGHDK, CDR2 SYGVNS. V gave up 1 base and J gave up 6 bases, with 10 bases separating them. The CDR3 sequence is 14 residues long. DNA for the CDR3: TGTGCCAGCAGTGAATTTGGCAGCTCCAATGAGCAGTTCTTC. It yields the protein CASSEFGSSNEQFF.

This clone was recorded once. V usage is TRBV13 and J usage is TRBJ2-3; perhaps TRBD2 as D (6 bases). V was shortened by 4 bases and J by 0 bases, with 17 bases between the two germline ends. The CDR3 runs to 17 residues. The V gene's germline CDR1 is PRHDT and CDR2 FYEKMQ (reference sequence). The CDR3 sequence: CASSSSSRRDSTDTQYF. Written as DNA, the CDR3 is TGTGCCAGCAGCTCCTCCAGTCGGCGGGACAGCACAGATACGCAGTATTTT.

The sample holds many counts of this clone. The chain has TRBV19 and TRBJ2-3, with a possible D match to TRBD1 (5 bases). V dropped 6 bases and J dropped 3 bases, with 16 bases sitting between them. This CDR3 region has 15 residues. CDR1 and CDR2 from the germline V gene are LNHDA and SQIVND (reference sequence). The CDR3 region has the DNA TGTGCCAGTAGCCTGCGCCAGGCAGGGACAGATACGCAGTATTTT. Residues: CASSLRQAGTDTQYF.

V usage is TRBV30 and J usage is TRBJ1-6, with 7 bases matching TRBD1. V gave up 3 bases and J gave up 4 bases; unmatched junction bases: 6. Germline CDR1 and CDR2: GTSNPN and SVGIG (reference sequence). CDR3 length: 15 residues. CDR3 sequence reads: CAWRGGTVYNSPLHF. CDR3 sequence (DNA): TGTGCCTGGAGGGGGGGGACAGTATATAATTCACCCCTCCACTTT.

The chain is built from TRBV7-2 and TRBJ2-7, with D perhaps matching TRBD2 (5 bases). CDR3 length equals 17 residues. The V end lost 1 base, the J end lost 3 bases, and 19 bases lay between the germline ends. The germline V gene encodes CDR1 SGHTA and CDR2 FQGNSA. The CDR3 loop is CASSLEWLGGPYYEQYF. As DNA, the CDR3 is TGTGCCAGCAGCTTAGAGTGGTTGGGCGGGCCTTACTACGAGCAGTACTTC.

DNA of the CDR3: TGTGCCAGCAGTTACGTCCCTAGCGGGAGCAACGAGCAGTACTTC. Protein: CASSYVPSGSNEQYF. This sequence joins TRBV6-5 and TRBJ2-7; 10 positions agree with TRBD2. Trimming took 2 bases from V and 5 from J; bases not matched to a gene: 6. CDR1 MNHEY and CDR2 SVGAGI come from the germline V gene. This CDR3 contains 15 residues.

This clone was recorded once. The chain carries TRBV14 and TRBJ2-4; D remains unclear. V was clipped by 1 base and J by 8 bases, with 9 bases between them. This CDR3 region has 13 residues. CDR1 SGHDN and CDR2 FVKESK come from the germline V gene. CDR3 sequence (DNA): TGTGCCAGCAGCCAAGTACACGGGTACATTCAGTACTTC. The encoded protein is CASSQVHGYIQYF. Combining the CDR3 with reference TRBV14 and TRBJ2-4 gives the whole variable domain EAGVTQFPSHSVIEKGQTVTLRCDPISGHDNLYWYRRVMGKEIKFLLHFVKESKQDESGMPNNRFLAERTGGTYSTLKVQPAELEDSGVYFCASSQVHGYIQYFGAGTRLSVL.

The sample holds one count of this clone. This chain joins TRBV28 and TRBJ1-5; 7 nucleotides line up with TRBD1. CDR3 length equals 16 residues. CDR1 and CDR2 (germline): MDHEN, SYDVKM. Trimming at V came to 4 bases and at J to 3 bases, leaving 9 bases not matched to a gene. CDR3 region: CASSSRATGLNQPQHF. In nucleotides, the CDR3 is TGTGCCAGCAGTTCCCGAGCGACAGGGCTCAATCAGCCCCAGCATTTT.

The rearrangement joins TRBV5-1 to TRBJ1-6, with a weak D call TRBD1 (6 bases). Germline lookup yields CDR1 SGHRS and CDR2 YFSETQ. The length of the CDR3 is 15 residues. Trimming removed 1 base from V and 5 bases from J, with 10 bases in between. The CDR3 DNA follows: TGCGCCAGCAGCTTGCAGGGGCCGAATAATTCACCCCTCCACTTT. This encodes CASSLQGPNNSPLHF.

This rearrangement joins TRBV5-4 to TRBJ2-7; D remains ambiguous. This CDR3 contains 12 residues. Germline V gene data show CDR1 as SGHNT and CDR2 as YYREEE (reference sequence). The V end lost 0 bases, the J end lost 9 bases, and 10 bases lay between the germline ends. In DNA, the CDR3 is TGTGCCAGCAGCTTGGATGTAGCCGGGCAGTACTTC. It codes for CASSLDVAGQYF.

The V and J genes are TRBV20-1 and TRBJ1-2; D gene unclear. From germline, CDR1 is DFQATT and CDR2 SNEGSKA (reference sequence). Trimming stripped 6 bases from V and 8 bases from J, with 13 bases between. CDR3 length: 11 residues. The CDR3 sequence is CSATDGKGYTF. The DNA of the CDR3 is TGCAGTGCCACGGACGGGAAGGGCTACACCTTC.

This clone was recorded only once. This sample includes further DNA sequences coding for the same CDR3. CDR3 protein: CASSEWGSETQYF. The CDR3, as DNA: TGCGCCAGCAGTGAATGGGGGTCAGAGACCCAGTACTTC. The chain joins TRBV10-2 to TRBJ2-5, with D perhaps TRBD1 or TRBD2 (5 bases each). The CDR3 is 13 residues long. Germline V lookup: CDR1 WSHSY, CDR2 SAAADI. V was pared by 3 bases and J by 4 bases, with 9 bases between.

V gene TRBV2 combines with J gene TRBJ2-5; TRBD2 matches at 12 bases. There are 16 residues in the CDR3. From germline, CDR1 is SNHLY and CDR2 FYNNEI. With 1 base clipped from V and 7 bases from J, the junction kept 7 bases outside the gene matches. Written as DNA, the CDR3 is TGTGCCAGCAGTGAAGTAACTAGCGGGGGGTTAGTGACCCAGTACTTC. Encoded protein: CASSEVTSGGLVTQYF.